These T cell receptor beta chains were read from a single sample in a study of PD-L1 blockade in urothelial cancer. The table came from immunoSEQ multiplex PCR; TCRdb's copy has only in-frame clones and leaves some out. The table lists some 48,000 clones, approximately 83% of them singletons. This material consisted of PBMCs, taken around atezolizumab (anti-PD-L1) treatment. The receptors shown here come from a man in his 60s with urothelial cancer. The CDR3 runs from the conserved cysteine through the conserved F or W. Each record gives: D gene, J gene, clone size, V gene, CDR3 protein, CDR3 DNA. D genes are given only for firm matches. Some rows have no size entry. The others give once, few or many, or a class for an expanded clone.

TRBD2 TRBJ2-3 NA TRBV9 CASSVGGGGPTTDTQYF TGTGCCAGCAGCGTAGGGGGCGGGGGGCCTACTACAGATACGCAGTATTTT
NA TRBJ1-4 once TRBV6-5 CASRSPGGEKLFF TGTGCCAGCAGGAGCCCGGGCGGGGAAAAACTGTTTTTT
TRBD1 TRBJ2-6 NA TRBV5-1 CASSEGTGLSGANVLTF TGCGCCAGCAGCGAAGGGACAGGCCTCTCTGGGGCCAACGTCCTGACTTTC
TRBD1 TRBJ1-6 NA TRBV9 CASAGQVDNSPLHF TGTGCCAGCGCCGGACAGGTAGATAATTCACCCCTCCACTTT
NA TRBJ1-4 NA TRBV6-5 CASSRTNEKLFF TGTGCCAGCAGCCGGACTAATGAAAAACTGTTTTTT
NA TRBJ2-1 NA TRBV9 CASSVGAGNEQFF TGTGCCAGCAGCGTAGGAGCTGGCAATGAGCAGTTCTTC
NA TRBJ1-1 NA TRBV30 CAWSRGRGGHEAFF TGTGCCTGGAGTAGAGGGCGGGGGGGCCATGAAGCTTTCTTT
TRBD1 TRBJ1-2 NA TRBV27 CASRDGQEDGYTF TGTGCCAGCAGGGACGGACAGGAGGATGGCTACACCTTC
NA TRBJ2-7 NA TRBV5-5 CASSLTGSYEQYF TGTGCCAGCAGCTTGACAGGGTCCTACGAGCAGTACTTC
TRBD2 TRBJ2-1 NA TRBV25-1 CASSSFGGAGNEQFF TGTGCCAGCAGTTCCTTCGGGGGGGCCGGGAATGAGCAGTTCTTC
TRBD1 TRBJ1-3 NA TRBV5-6 CASSPDRGNTIYF TGTGCCAGCAGCCCGGACAGGGGAAACACCATATATTTT
NA TRBJ2-1 NA TRBV4-1 CASSQRGGTYNEQFF TGCGCCAGCAGCCAGCGAGGGGGTACCTACAATGAGCAGTTCTTC
TRBD1 TRBJ1-4 NA TRBV9 CASSEETGAVEKLFF TGTGCCAGCAGCGAGGAGACAGGGGCGGTGGAAAAACTGTTTTTT
TRBD1 TRBJ1-1 NA TRBV7-3 CASSEGGIAEAFF TGTGCCAGCAGCGAAGGGGGCATAGCTGAAGCTTTCTTT
TRBD1 TRBJ1-5 NA TRBV27 CASSPRTGALGQPQHF TGTGCCAGCAGTCCAAGGACAGGGGCTTTAGGTCAGCCCCAGCATTTT
NA TRBJ2-5 NA TRBV7-9 CASSLIGGQETQYF TGTGCCAGCAGCTTAATTGGAGGACAAGAGACCCAGTACTTC
NA TRBJ1-4 NA TRBV27 CASSFFQARNEKLFF TGTGCCAGCAGTTTCTTCCAGGCCCGTAATGAAAAACTGTTTTTT
TRBD1 TRBJ1-6 few TRBV6-5 CASSLGDRIYNSPLHF TGTGCCAGCAGTTTGGGGGACAGAATCTATAATTCACCCCTCCACTTT
NA TRBJ1-6 NA TRBV2 CASRGQVNSPLHF TGTGCCAGCAGAGGACAAGTAAATTCACCCCTCCACTTT
TRBD1 TRBJ1-2 NA TRBV6-4 CASRYPGQGSGYTF TGTGCCAGCAGATACCCGGGACAGGGGAGTGGCTACACCTTC
NA TRBJ2-2 once TRBV18 CASSPPEGRRELFF TGTGCCAGCTCACCACCGGAGGGGAGGAGGGAGCTGTTTTTT
TRBD2 TRBJ2-1 NA TRBV7-6 CASSHPRGGGAYNEQFF TGTGCCAGCAGCCACCCGCGCGGGGGAGGTGCCTACAATGAGCAGTTCTTC
TRBD2 TRBJ2-3 NA TRBV7-2 CASSSSSGGVLAADTQYF TGTGCCAGCAGCTCTTCTAGCGGGGGGGTCCTGGCGGCAGATACGCAGTATTTT
NA TRBJ2-5 NA TRBV5-1 CASSPLAPPGVTQYF TGCGCCAGCAGCCCCCTAGCACCCCCGGGTGTTACCCAGTACTTC
TRBD2 TRBJ2-3 once TRBV11-2 CASSGWTSGVGDTQYF TGTGCCAGCAGCGGTTGGACTAGCGGGGTCGGGGATACGCAGTATTTT
NA TRBJ2-5 NA TRBV2 CASSEQGGRETQYF TGTGCCAGCAGTGAACAGGGGGGACGCGAGACCCAGTACTTC
NA TRBJ1-2 few TRBV9 CASSVATGSYGYTF TGTGCCAGCAGCGTAGCAACAGGGTCCTATGGCTACACCTTC
TRBD2 TRBJ2-3 NA TRBV6-1 CASSGGRGVNTDTQYF TGTGCCAGCAGTGGGGGCCGGGGGGTTAACACAGATACGCAGTATTTT
NA TRBJ1-5 NA TRBV9 CASSVDSSNQPQHF TGTGCCAGCAGCGTAGACTCGAGCAATCAGCCCCAGCATTTT
NA TRBJ2-3 NA TRBV19 CASKVAGTDTQYF TGTGCCAGCAAGGTAGCCGGCACAGATACGCAGTATTTT
NA TRBJ2-1 NA TRBV7-3 CASRRGGNYNEQFF TGTGCCAGCAGGAGGGGGGGGAACTACAATGAGCAGTTCTTC
NA TRBJ1-2 few TRBV7-2 CASRRESSRGYGYTF TGTGCCAGCAGGAGAGAGAGTAGCAGGGGCTATGGCTACACCTTC
TRBD1 TRBJ1-1 NA TRBV19 CASSSTGDTEAFF TGTGCCAGTAGCAGCACAGGGGACACTGAAGCTTTCTTT
TRBD1 TRBJ1-1 NA TRBV27 CASSLLGTGGVGEAFF TGTGCCAGCAGTTTGTTAGGGACAGGGGGCGTGGGTGAAGCTTTCTTT
NA TRBJ2-3 NA TRBV11-1 CASSFGATSTDTQYF TGTGCCAGCAGCTTTGGAGCCACTAGCACAGATACGCAGTATTTT
NA TRBJ1-2 NA TRBV5-1 CASSPRSTSPSYNYGYTF TGCGCCAGCAGCCCGAGATCGACAAGTCCGTCTTATAACTATGGCTACACCTTC
NA TRBJ1-2 NA TRBV7-2 CASSLELGYTF TGTGCCAGCAGCTTAGAGCTTGGCTACACCTTC
NA TRBJ2-2 NA TRBV11-2 CASSLVRGTGELFF TGTGCCAGCAGCTTAGTAAGGGGCACCGGGGAGCTGTTTTTT
TRBD1 TRBJ2-3 NA TRBV6-1 CASSATGVDTQYF TGTGCCAGCAGTGCTACAGGGGTAGATACGCAGTATTTT
NA TRBJ1-1 NA TRBV5-1 CASMRLDKNTEAFF TGCGCCAGCATGCGACTGGACAAGAACACTGAAGCTTTCTTT
TRBD2 TRBJ2-7 few TRBV28 CASATSGGAYEQYF TGTGCCAGCGCTACTAGCGGGGGGGCCTACGAGCAGTACTTC
NA TRBJ1-1 NA TRBV4-1 CASSQDAGDYTEAFF TGCGCCAGCAGCCAAGATGCAGGGGATTACACTGAAGCTTTCTTT
TRBD1 TRBJ1-1 NA TRBV28 CASSFFRDRITEAFF TGTGCCAGCAGTTTTTTCCGGGACAGAATCACTGAAGCTTTCTTT
TRBD2 TRBJ2-2 NA TRBV4-1 CASSRTGLAGGRTGELFF TGCGCCAGCAGCCGAACCGGACTAGCGGGGGGAAGGACCGGGGAGCTGTTTTTT
NA TRBJ2-5 NA TRBV10-3 CAISESGLPGETQYF TGTGCCATCAGTGAGTCGGGACTTCCGGGGGAGACCCAGTACTTC
NA TRBJ1-1 NA TRBV14 CASSHHRSYTEAFF TGTGCCAGCAGCCACCACAGAAGTTACACTGAAGCTTTCTTT
TRBD2 TRBJ2-5 few TRBV4-3 CASSQGRGGRTQYF TGCGCCAGCAGCCAGGGGCGGGGGGGCCGGACCCAGTACTTC
NA TRBJ1-1 NA TRBV29-1 CSAGPRGASEAFF TGCAGCGCCGGACCACGGGGGGCATCTGAAGCTTTCTTT
NA TRBJ1-4 NA TRBV6-5 CASSYRPSGEKLFF TGTGCCAGCAGTTACCGTCCATCGGGGGAAAAACTGTTTTTT
NA TRBJ1-6 NA TRBV6-1 CASSERGTTVSPLHF TGTGCCAGCAGTGAAAGAGGGACAACCGTTTCACCCCTCCACTTT
TRBD1 TRBJ1-1 NA TRBV4-1 CASSRLGTANTEAFF TGCGCCAGCAGCCGTCTCGGGACAGCTAACACTGAAGCTTTCTTT
TRBD1 TRBJ2-3 NA TRBV19 CASSGTGATDTQYF TGTGCCAGTAGTGGAACAGGGGCCACAGATACGCAGTATTTT
NA TRBJ1-6 once TRBV4-3 CASSQDFGLYNSPLHF TGCGCCAGCAGCCAAGACTTTGGACTGTATAATTCACCCCTCCACTTT
NA TRBJ1-5 NA TRBV19 CASSPRRRVDQPQHF TGTGCCAGTAGCCCCCGCAGGAGGGTGGACCAGCCCCAGCATTTT
TRBD2 TRBJ2-5 once TRBV30 CAWRRGLAGTETQYF TGTGCCTGGAGACGGGGACTAGCGGGAACAGAGACCCAGTACTTC
NA TRBJ2-3 NA TRBV19 CASSIVGGGRGADTQYF TGTGCCAGTAGTATAGTTGGGGGGGGCAGGGGAGCAGATACGCAGTATTTT
TRBD2 TRBJ2-7 NA TRBV28 CASSPPLAASYEQYF TGTGCCAGCAGTCCCCCACTAGCGGCTTCCTACGAGCAGTACTTC